This paragraph reports one T cell receptor (beta chain). There are many counts of this clonotype. This clone's antigen is unknown. No much larger clonotype is one base removed from it; base qualities were not supplied. Systemically healthy Caucasian individuals from Russia, roughly 40 in total and aged 6 to 90 years, were included as donors. Each donor gave approximately 9.3 milliliters of peripheral blood, collected into EDTA-treated Vacutainer tubes. Ficoll-Paque density-gradient centrifugation was used to isolate PBMCs, with at least 7 million per sample. Total RNA, at least 5.5 micrograms per sample, was extracted from PBMCs with Trizol reagent. For every donor, flow cytometry on a PBMC aliquot measured the percentage of naive CD45RAhigh/CD27high T cells. The library was made by 5' RACE. Data came from an Illumina HiSeq 2500. A second about 6 to 11 cycle PCR used a sample-barcoded 5' primer and a J-beta primer mix. Each TCR beta cDNA molecule received a unique molecular identifier from a template-switch 5' adaptor carrying 12 random nucleotides. Each sample yielded at least 3 million CDR3-containing paired-end reads. The Mint cDNA synthesis kit, primed by a TRBC-specific oligonucleotide, was used to synthesize first-strand cDNA from all RNA. Following uracil-DNA glycosylase treatment, all cDNA underwent a first 18-cycle PCR with the universal primers M1SS and BC2_uni_R. Turning to the authors' computational methods: Normalization of each sample was performed by random selection of 1 million high-quality reads, each carrying a distinct molecular identifier. Instead of being binned into consensus sequences, reads with shared molecular identifiers were discarded. MiTCR, run with a Q25 quality threshold and the strictest error-elimination algorithm, handled CDR3 identification, clonotype clustering and error correction. Lower-bound total TCR beta diversity was estimated with a nonparametric unseen species model using Euler transformation. In-frame beta chains were kept once TCRdb had trimmed the public reads at Q25 with fastp and called clones with MiXCR. CDR3 protein duplicates are merged, each entry listing the most common genes and DNA. The V and J calls were not made by the authors but by TCRdb's processing. In this sample the table shows 500,000 to 600,000 distinct CDR3 sequences, 25% to 30% of which occur a single time. The biggest ten clones account for 15% to 20% of the sample.

The data originate from a study of blood T cells in healthy people across ages (dated by TCRdb to the mid-2010s). Regarding the complete study: In model experiments, template switching captured roughly one uniquely barcoded TCR beta cDNA molecule for every two T cells. Using deep sequencing normalized with unique cDNA molecular identifiers, the study measured how TCR beta repertoire diversity changes with age. The donors were divided into four age groups: young (average around 16 years), middle-aged (approximately 41), aged (about 56) and long-lived (roughly 86). Donors of different ages were randomly distributed across sequencing lanes to avoid experimental bias. For two donors (one aged 18 to 30 and one aged 80 or older), the study analyzed two additional independent replicas of 1 million unique cDNA reads from the same blood draw.

Broad study findings and their caveats: The CMV infection status of donors was not known, potentially confounding age-related changes in expanded clonotypes. Estimates of total diversity based on one million sequenced T cells were considered lower bounds and underestimates. The percentage of naive T cells measured by flow cytometry correlated strongly with observed TCR beta diversity. As age increased, observed TCR beta diversity per million T cells dropped in a roughly linear way, and a significant reduction was already evident by age roughly 36. Compared with the aged group, the long-lived group had more naive CD4+ T cells, fewer expanded clones and increased TCR diversity, suggesting age selection. Because profiling used bulk unsorted PBMCs, naive and antigen-experienced compartments could not be compared conclusively.

Input material: blood. This receptor was taken from a woman in her seventies in good health.

Here the CDR3 is given as CASSHGTGRSQPQHF. In nucleotide form, the sequence is TGTGCCAGCAGTCACGGGACAGGGAGAAGCCAGCCCCAGCATTTT. The sequence is built from TRBV12-3 or TRBV12-4 and TRBJ1-5; the junction holds 9 bases that match TRBD1. The CDR3 spans 15 residues, from the cysteine through the phenylalanine. Of the read, only the CDR3 DNA is kept; its 45 bases are in frame from base 1. After removal of 5 bases from V and 7 bases from J, the junction retains 9 bases not matched to a gene.